The 11 T cell receptor beta chains reported below all come from one sample, sequenced in a study of OX40 agonist ivuxolimab in advanced cancers. Assay used: immunoSEQ multiplex PCR; TCRdb lists only in-frame clones, some missing. The table shows 50,000 to 75,000 clones, with 70% to 85% occurring only once. The sequenced sample was CD4+ or CD8+ T cells sorted from blood, obtained in a trial of the OX40 agonist ivuxolimab. Receptor source: an adult with an advanced solid tumor such as melanoma, head and neck, liver or kidney cancer.

This chain links TRBV30 with TRBJ1-5; TRBD1 matches at 9 bases. The CDR3 has 17 residues. Germline assignment: CDR1 GTSNPN and CDR2 SVGIG (reference sequence). The V segment lost 3 bases and the J segment 4 bases; nucleotides outside the gene matches: 13. The CDR3 spells CAWREWTGVFSNQPQHF. The DNA of the CDR3 is TGTGCCTGGAGGGAATGGACAGGGGTTTTTTCGAATCAGCCCCAGCATTTT. Filled out from reference TRBV30 and TRBJ1-5, the complete variable domain reads SQTIHQWPATLVQPVGSPLSLECTVEGTSNPNLYWYRQAAGRGLQLLFYSVGIGQISSEVPQNLSASRPQDRQFILSSKKLLLSDSGFYLCAWREWTGVFSNQPQHFGDGTRLSIL.

The chain has TRBV19 and TRBJ2-6, with D maybe TRBD1 (6 bases). CDR3 length equals 16 residues. Germline lookup yields CDR1 LNHDA and CDR2 SQIVND (reference sequence). Trimming took off 6 bases at V and 1 base at J, with 13 bases between the two ends. The CDR3 DNA is TGTGCCAGTAGCCAGCCCCAGGGGTCTGGGGCCAACGTCCTGACTTTC. It specifies CASSQPQGSGANVLTF.

This clone came up once. This chain joins TRBV7-6 and TRBJ1-5; tentatively, D is TRBD1 (6 bases). Germline CDR1 and CDR2: SGHVS and FNYEAQ. The CDR3 is 15 amino acids. V gave up 5 bases and J gave up 1 base, with 12 bases separating them. CDR3 nucleotides: TGTGCCAGCAGCAGATACGGGGGCAGCAATCAGCCCCAGCATTTT. Translated, it gives CASSRYGGSNQPQHF.

The chain employs TRBV5-1 and TRBJ2-2; D is uncertain. V lost 5 bases to trimming and J lost 1 base, with 9 bases between them. Germline V gives CDR1 SGHRS, CDR2 YFSETQ. The CDR3 has 14 amino acids. The CDR3 sequence is CASRTAGNTGELFF. Written as DNA, the CDR3 is TGCGCCAGCAGGACCGCAGGGAACACCGGGGAGCTGTTTTTT.

The rearrangement links TRBV7-2 to TRBJ2-1, with TRBD2 as a possible D gene (6 bases). Germline CDR1 SGHTA, CDR2 FQGNSA. The CDR3 is 14 residues long. The germline V and J ends were trimmed by 4 bases and 3 bases, with 10 bases remaining between them. The CDR3 here is CASSSPGSYNEQFF. The CDR3, as DNA: TGTGCCAGCAGCTCTCCCGGGAGCTACAATGAGCAGTTCTTC.

This clone came up a few times. The chain employs TRBV5-1 and TRBJ2-2, with D perhaps being TRBD1 or TRBD2 (5 bases each). The germline V and J ends were trimmed by 0 bases and 4 bases, with 13 bases remaining between them. CDR3 length: 16 amino acids. CDR1 SGHRS and CDR2 YFSETQ come from the germline V gene. The CDR3 bases are TGCGCCAGCAGCTTGGCCTCGGGGCTGACCACCGGGGAGCTGTTTTTT. Translation gives CASSLASGLTTGELFF.

This clone was seen only once. The CDR3 DNA reads as TGCGCCAGCAGCCCGGGACCTAGCACAGATACGCAGTATTTT. As protein: CASSPGPSTDTQYF. V is TRBV5-1 and J is TRBJ2-3, with D perhaps being TRBD1 or TRBD2 (5 bases each). With 4 bases removed from V and 0 bases from J, the gap between germline ends came to 9 bases. Germline V gene lookup returns CDR1 SGHRS and CDR2 YFSETQ. The CDR3 is 14 amino acids. Full variable domain (remainder filled in from reference TRBV5-1 and TRBJ2-3): KAGVTQTPRYLIKTRGQQVTLSCSPISGHRSVSWYQQTPGQGLQFLFEYFSETQRNKGNFPGRFSGRQFSNSRSEMNVSTLELGDSALYLCASSPGPSTDTQYFGPGTRLTVL.

The chain links TRBV19 to TRBJ1-4, with 7 bases lining up with TRBD1. V shed 5 bases and J 5 bases; nucleotides not matched to a gene: 11. CDR1 is LNHDA, CDR2 SQIVND, per germline (reference sequence). The CDR3 covers 16 residues. The CDR3 region is CASSGTARSRNEKLFF. CDR3 sequence (DNA): TGTGCCAGTAGTGGGACAGCCCGGAGTCGAAATGAAAAACTGTTTTTT.

The chain recombines TRBV18 with TRBJ1-3; 8 bases are shared with TRBD1. V lost 8 bases, J lost 0 bases, and 9 bases stayed unmatched. The CDR3 is made up of 16 amino acids. Germline V CDR1 and CDR2: KGHSH, LQKENI. The CDR3 DNA sequence: TGTGCCAGCGCAACCCTTGACAGGGGCTCTGGAAACACCATATATTTT. Its protein is CASATLDRGSGNTIYF.

V gene TRBV2 combines with J gene TRBJ1-1, with D possibly being TRBD1 (5 bases). Germline V CDR1 and CDR2: SNHLY, FYNNEI. This CDR3 is built from 13 residues. The germline V and J ends were trimmed by 7 bases and 1 base, with 10 bases remaining between them. Here the CDR3 DNA reads TGTGCCAGCATGTCTGACAGGAACACTGAAGCTTTCTTT. As protein: CASMSDRNTEAFF.

The chain couples TRBV10-3 to TRBJ1-1; 10 nucleotides line up with TRBD1. J gave up 3 bases and V 6 bases, and 1 base lay outside the gene matches. The CDR3 extends over 13 amino acids. Germline V CDR1 and CDR2: ENHRY, SYGVKD. This CDR3 is CAISGTGDTEAFF. CDR3 coding DNA: TGTGCCATCAGCGGGACAGGGGACACTGAAGCTTTCTTT.